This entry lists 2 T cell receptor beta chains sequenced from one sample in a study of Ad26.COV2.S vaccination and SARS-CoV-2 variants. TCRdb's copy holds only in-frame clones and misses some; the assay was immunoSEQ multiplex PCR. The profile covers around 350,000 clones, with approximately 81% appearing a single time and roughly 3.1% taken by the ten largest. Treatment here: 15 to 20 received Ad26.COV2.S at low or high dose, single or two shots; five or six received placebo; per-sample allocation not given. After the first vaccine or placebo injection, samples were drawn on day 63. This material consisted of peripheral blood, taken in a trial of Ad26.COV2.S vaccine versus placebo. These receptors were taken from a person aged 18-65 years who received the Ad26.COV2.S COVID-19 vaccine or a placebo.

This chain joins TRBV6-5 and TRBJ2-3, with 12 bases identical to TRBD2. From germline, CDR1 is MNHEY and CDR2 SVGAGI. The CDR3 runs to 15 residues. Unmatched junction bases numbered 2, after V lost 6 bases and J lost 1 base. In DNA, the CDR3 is TGTGCCAGCAGCCGGACTAGCGGGGGCACAGATACGCAGTATTTT. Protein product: CASSRTSGGTDTQYF.

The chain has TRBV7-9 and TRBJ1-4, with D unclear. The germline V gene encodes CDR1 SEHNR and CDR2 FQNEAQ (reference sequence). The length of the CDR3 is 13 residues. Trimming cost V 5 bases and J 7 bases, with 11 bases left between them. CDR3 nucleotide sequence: TGTGCCAGCAGCCCCCCGGCCAGTGAAAAACTGTTTTTT. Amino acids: CASSPPASEKLFF.